A single sample gave rise to the 21 T cell receptor beta chains below, sequenced in a study of shared clonotypes between healthy human individuals. The table came from immunoSEQ multiplex PCR; TCRdb's copy has only in-frame clones and leaves some out. The table shows millions of clones, with 90% to 95% occurring only once. Positive CCR7 selection of CD45RO-negative cells yielded the naive CD8 cells, and terminally differentiated effector memory CD45RA+ cells were excluded. Sequencing input: naive CD8+ T cells from PBMCs. These receptors were collected from a man between 18 and 29 years old in good health. Some clones in this sample may be carry-over from other donors' samples.

V is TRBV28 and J is TRBJ2-3; 9 positions match TRBD2. Trimming removed 7 bases from V and 5 bases from J; junction bases left unmatched: 13. In germline, CDR1 is MDHEN, CDR2 SYDVKM. This CDR3 has 16 amino acids. This chain's CDR3 is CASTFASGDLGDTQYF. CDR3 coding DNA: TGTGCCAGCACTTTTGCTAGCGGGGATCTCGGAGATACGCAGTATTTT.

CDR3 loop: CAISEFGTGKTSGAYEQYF. The DNA for the CDR3 is TGTGCCATCAGTGAGTTTGGGACAGGGAAGACTAGCGGGGCTTACGAGCAGTACTTC. V and J are TRBV10-3 and TRBJ2-7, with TRBD2 matching 11 bases. V lost 1 base and J lost 4; bases outside the gene matches: 15. The CDR3 sequence is 19 residues long. CDR1 is ENHRY and CDR2 is SYGVKD in the germline V gene.

As regards this clone: The same CDR3 arises from other DNA sequences in this sample as well. Here the CDR3 DNA reads TGTGCCAGCAGAGAGGGGCTAAGCTCCTACAATGAGCAGTTCTTC. Translation: CASREGLSSYNEQFF. The chain employs TRBV9 and TRBJ2-1; TRBD1 or TRBD2 may be the D gene (5 bases each). V was clipped by 5 bases and J by 0 bases, with 12 bases between them. CDR1 and CDR2 from the germline V gene are SGDLS and YYNGEE. The CDR3 consists of 15 residues.

The chain combines TRBV28 with TRBJ2-7, with D perhaps given as TRBD1 or TRBD2 (5 bases each). The CDR3 extends over 14 amino acids. V was cut by 7 bases and J by 2 bases, with 15 bases left in between. The V gene's germline CDR1 is MDHEN and CDR2 SYDVKM. CDR3 amino acids: CASTYRDVPYEQYF. The CDR3 DNA reads TGTGCCAGCACTTACCGGGACGTACCCTACGAGCAGTACTTC.

This clone was seen only once. V usage is TRBV11-2 and J usage is TRBJ2-2; 9 nucleotides agree with TRBD2. Trimming took 5 bases from V and 6 from J; bases not matched to a gene: 7. Germline V gives CDR1 SGHAT, CDR2 FQNNGV. The CDR3 runs to 15 residues. CDR3 residues: CASSLKREASGELFF. The CDR3 nucleotides read TGTGCCAGCAGCCTAAAGCGGGAGGCGTCCGGGGAGCTGTTTTTT.

The rearrangement links TRBV7-8 to TRBJ2-3; 11 bases line up with TRBD2. Germline V CDR1 and CDR2: SGHVS, FQNEAQ. This CDR3 comprises 18 residues. J gave up 1 base and V 1 base, and 7 bases lay outside the gene matches. This CDR3 reads CASSLVMGSGRGTDTQYF. The CDR3 coding sequence is TGTGCCAGCAGCTTAGTAATGGGTAGCGGGAGGGGCACAGATACGCAGTATTTT.

J is TRBJ2-5 and V is TRBV7-8, with 11 bases that match TRBD2. Losses at the gene ends were 5 bases for V and 2 bases for J; bases not matched to a gene: 4. Germline assignment: CDR1 SGHVS and CDR2 FQNEAQ. The CDR3 covers 15 residues. The CDR3 DNA follows: TGTGCCAGCAGCCCAGGGACTAGCGGACAAGAGACCCAGTACTTC. Protein sequence: CASSPGTSGQETQYF.

The rearrangement links TRBV20-1 to TRBJ2-7; possibly TRBD2 for D (5 bases). V was trimmed by 7 bases and J by 3 bases, leaving 10 bases between them. Germline V gives CDR1 DFQATT, CDR2 SNEGSKA (reference sequence). CDR3 length equals 11 residues. This chain's CDR3 is CSESGCYEQYF. The CDR3 DNA follows: TGCAGTGAGAGCGGCTGCTACGAGCAGTACTTC.

The rearrangement links TRBV2 to TRBJ1-2; 8 bases map to TRBD1. CDR1 and CDR2 (germline): SNHLY, FYNNEI. V gave up 6 bases and J gave up 5 bases; unmatched junction bases: 14. CDR3 length: 16 amino acids. DNA for the CDR3: TGTGCCAGCAGCGCCCCTGGACAGGGTCTACTTTATGGCTACACCTTC. Translated, it gives CASSAPGQGLLYGYTF.

The chain joins TRBV4-1 to TRBJ1-2; the match to TRBD1 covers 8 bases. The trim removed 5 bases at V and 4 bases at J, leaving 12 bases unmatched. In germline, CDR1 is MGHRA, CDR2 YSYEKL. The CDR3 is made up of 16 amino acids. CDR3 loop: CASSAHGQGLSYGYTF. The CDR3 coding sequence is TGCGCCAGCAGCGCGCACGGACAGGGTTTGAGCTATGGCTACACCTTC.

The V and J genes are TRBV29-1 and TRBJ1-3; 12 bases align to TRBD1. CDR1 SQVTM and CDR2 ANQGSEA come from the germline V gene. The CDR3 consists of 13 residues. Trimming took 6 bases from V and 11 from J; bases not matched to a gene: 8. The CDR3 DNA reads TGCAGCGTGGCGCCGGGACAGGGGGCCTCCATATATTTT. The encoded protein is CSVAPGQGASIYF.

V usage is TRBV7-8 and J usage is TRBJ2-1; 8 positions agree with TRBD2. The CDR3 loop spans 14 amino acids. The germline V gene encodes CDR1 SGHVS and CDR2 FQNEAQ. With V trimmed by 2 bases and J by 5 bases, 2 bases remained unmatched. CDR3 sequence reads: CASSLKLADNEQFF. The CDR3 DNA reads as TGTGCCAGCAGCTTAAAACTAGCGGACAATGAGCAGTTCTTC.

This clone was detected only once. This chain joins TRBV5-4 and TRBJ2-7; the match to TRBD2 covers 7 bases. Trimming at V came to 7 bases and at J to 6 bases, leaving 13 bases not matched to a gene. The CDR3 extends over 14 amino acids. Germline CDR1 and CDR2: SGHNT and YYREEE (reference sequence). CDR3 DNA sequence: TGTGCCAGCTCTGATGGGGGGGGAGGGTTCGAGCAGTACTTC. This gives the protein CASSDGGGGFEQYF.

The rearrangement uses TRBV7-9 and TRBJ2-5, with 10 bases identical to TRBD2. The germline gives CDR1 SEHNR, CDR2 FQNEAQ (reference sequence). This CDR3 is built from 15 residues. V gave up 5 bases and J gave up 5 bases; unmatched junction bases: 8. This CDR3 is CASSRGLARSETQYF. For the CDR3, the DNA is TGTGCCAGCAGCCGGGGACTAGCGAGATCGGAGACCCAGTACTTC.

V usage is TRBV19 and J usage is TRBJ2-7; perhaps TRBD1 as D (6 bases). The germline V gene has CDR1 LNHDA and CDR2 SQIVND (reference sequence). The V end lost 6 bases, the J end lost 0 bases, and 15 bases lay between the germline ends. The CDR3 covers 15 residues. The CDR3 protein is CASRLTGQSSYEQYF. The CDR3 DNA follows: TGTGCCAGTAGACTAACAGGACAGTCCTCCTACGAGCAGTACTTC.

Regarding this clone: Other DNA sequences in the same sample also yield this CDR3. The rearrangement links TRBV27 to TRBJ2-1; D call uncertain. The CDR3 runs 13 residues. V lost 0 bases to trimming and J lost 5 bases, with 5 bases between them. Germline CDR1 and CDR2: MNHEY and SMNVEV (reference sequence). In DNA, the CDR3 is TGTGCCAGCAGTTTATCTACCAACAATGAGCAGTTCTTC. Its translation: CASSLSTNNEQFF.

The chain couples TRBV9 to TRBJ2-3, with D perhaps matching TRBD1 (6 bases). The CDR3 runs 16 residues. Germline V CDR1 and CDR2: SGDLS, YYNGEE. Between the trimmed V and J ends, which lost 3 bases and 0 bases, there was a span of 14 bases. CDR3 amino acids: CASSAGTQTSTDTQYF. The CDR3 coding sequence is TGTGCCAGCAGCGCTGGGACACAGACTAGCACAGATACGCAGTATTTT.

This rearrangement joins TRBV16 to TRBJ2-3; 7 nucleotides agree with TRBD2. This CDR3 region has 18 residues. V lost 2 bases, J lost 3 bases, and 14 bases stayed unmatched. The V gene's germline CDR1 is KGHSY and CDR2 FQNENV. The DNA of the CDR3 is TGTGCCAGCAGCCAAACCCGAGGGGAGGGGCCGAGAACAGATACGCAGTATTTT. This sequence encodes CASSQTRGEGPRTDTQYF. The whole variable domain, filled in from reference TRBV16 and TRBJ2-3, reads GEEVAQTPKHLVRGEGQKAKLYCAPIKGHSYVFWYQQVLKNEFKFLISFQNENVFDETGMPKERFSAKCLPNSPCSLEIQATKLEDSAVYFCASSQTRGEGPRTDTQYFGPGTRLTVL.

The chain has TRBV29-1 and TRBJ2-5; D is perhaps TRBD1 (5 bases). The V end was cut by 3 bases, the J end by 7 bases, with 6 bases between. This CDR3 is 10 amino acids long. Looked up from germline, CDR1 is SQVTM and CDR2 is ANQGSEA. CDR3: CSVEGRTQYF. DNA for the CDR3: TGCAGCGTTGAGGGGCGGACCCAGTACTTC.

This rearrangement joins TRBV9 to TRBJ1-1, with 7 bases that match TRBD1. V shed 4 bases and J 0 bases; nucleotides not matched to a gene: 12. Germline CDR1 SGDLS, CDR2 YYNGEE. This CDR3 has 17 amino acids. CDR3 protein: CASSPTPAGQMNTEAFF. CDR3 DNA sequence: TGTGCCAGCAGCCCAACTCCTGCGGGACAGATGAACACTGAAGCTTTCTTT.

V is TRBV7-9 and J is TRBJ2-7; D perhaps matches TRBD2 (6 bases). The germline CDR1 and CDR2 sequences are SEHNR and FQNEAQ (reference sequence). V was trimmed by 5 bases and J by 6 bases, leaving 17 bases between them. The CDR3 contains 14 residues. Written as DNA, the CDR3 is TGTGCCAGCAGCGTTGGAGGGGCCCCGGGCGAGCAGTACTTC. Its translation is CASSVGGAPGEQYF.